A selection of T cell receptor beta chains follows, all from one sample in a study of T cell responses to AZD1222 COVID-19 vaccine. TCRdb's table, derived via immunoSEQ multiplex PCR, lists solely in-frame clones and lacks some. The sample carries roughly 150,000 clones, 92% recorded once. The sample here was peripheral blood, taken 28 days after the second AZD1222 dose. The receptors were gathered from an adult who received the AZD1222 COVID-19 vaccine. Each CDR3 is given without its conserved first and last residue. Each record gives: J gene, V gene, CDR3 length, CDR3 protein.

J gene: TRBJ1-4; V gene: TRBV7-9; CDR3 length: 13; CDR3 protein: ASSLAQGRSEKLF
J gene: TRBJ2-7; V gene: TRBV3-1/TRBV3-2; CDR3 length: 12; CDR3 protein: ASSQGRLATEQY
J gene: TRBJ1-2; V gene: TRBV2; CDR3 length: 10; CDR3 protein: ASTLEGGGYT
J gene: TRBJ1-2; V gene: TRBV10-3; CDR3 length: 14; CDR3 protein: AIRGGQQGSGYGYT
J gene: TRBJ2-2; V gene: TRBV4-3; CDR3 length: 14; CDR3 protein: ASSQVPGQNTGELF
J gene: TRBJ1-4; V gene: TRBV4-1; CDR3 length: 15; CDR3 protein: ASSQESLEGANEKLF
J gene: TRBJ1-2; V gene: TRBV4-3; CDR3 length: 12; CDR3 protein: ASRGTPTDGGYT
J gene: TRBJ1-2; V gene: TRBV28; CDR3 length: 10; CDR3 protein: ASSLDRFSYT
J gene: TRBJ1-2; V gene: TRBV6-5; CDR3 length: 11; CDR3 protein: ASSKTGSLGYT
J gene: TRBJ2-1; V gene: TRBV18; CDR3 length: 14; CDR3 protein: ASSQTRGTGGTEQF
J gene: TRBJ1-1; V gene: TRBV7-9; CDR3 length: 12; CDR3 protein: ASSRSDRGPEAF
J gene: TRBJ1-1; V gene: TRBV12-3/TRBV12-4; CDR3 length: 9; CDR3 protein: ASRTGDEAF
J gene: TRBJ2-1; V gene: TRBV4-1; CDR3 length: 14; CDR3 protein: ASSQVNMVSYNEQF
J gene: TRBJ2-3; V gene: TRBV12-3/TRBV12-4; CDR3 length: 9; CDR3 protein: ASTRTDTQY
J gene: TRBJ2-3; V gene: TRBV2; CDR3 length: 13; CDR3 protein: ASSVEASGWYTQY
J gene: TRBJ2-6; V gene: TRBV13; CDR3 length: 13; CDR3 protein: ASSLVNSGANVLT
J gene: TRBJ1-2; V gene: TRBV4-1; CDR3 length: 13; CDR3 protein: ASSQAQTVNYGYT
J gene: TRBJ1-1; V gene: TRBV24-1; CDR3 length: 11; CDR3 protein: ATSDGMNTEAF
J gene: TRBJ1-1; V gene: TRBV5-4; CDR3 length: 14; CDR3 protein: ASSLTGGTSNTEAF
J gene: TRBJ1-2; V gene: TRBV25-1; CDR3 length: 11; CDR3 protein: ASSSSDSYGYT
J gene: TRBJ1-6; V gene: TRBV2; CDR3 length: 14; CDR3 protein: ASRATGSSYNSPLH
J gene: TRBJ1-5; V gene: TRBV2; CDR3 length: 12; CDR3 protein: ASSAGTSNQPQH
J gene: TRBJ2-7; V gene: TRBV19; CDR3 length: 17; CDR3 protein: ASSMKSTRGWGSSYEQY
J gene: TRBJ2-2; V gene: TRBV3-1/TRBV3-2; CDR3 length: 10; CDR3 protein: ASGRRTGELF
J gene: TRBJ1-5; V gene: TRBV7-2; CDR3 length: 13; CDR3 protein: ASSQSPQHHQPQH
J gene: TRBJ2-3; V gene: TRBV5-4; CDR3 length: 14; CDR3 protein: ASSTAGGRYPDTQY
J gene: TRBJ1-1; V gene: TRBV6-4; CDR3 length: 11; CDR3 protein: ASSVSENTEAF
J gene: TRBJ1-2; V gene: TRBV6-5; CDR3 length: 11; CDR3 protein: ASSPAQWDGYT
J gene: TRBJ1-1; V gene: TRBV6-1; CDR3 length: 13; CDR3 protein: ASSEYGGLNTEAF